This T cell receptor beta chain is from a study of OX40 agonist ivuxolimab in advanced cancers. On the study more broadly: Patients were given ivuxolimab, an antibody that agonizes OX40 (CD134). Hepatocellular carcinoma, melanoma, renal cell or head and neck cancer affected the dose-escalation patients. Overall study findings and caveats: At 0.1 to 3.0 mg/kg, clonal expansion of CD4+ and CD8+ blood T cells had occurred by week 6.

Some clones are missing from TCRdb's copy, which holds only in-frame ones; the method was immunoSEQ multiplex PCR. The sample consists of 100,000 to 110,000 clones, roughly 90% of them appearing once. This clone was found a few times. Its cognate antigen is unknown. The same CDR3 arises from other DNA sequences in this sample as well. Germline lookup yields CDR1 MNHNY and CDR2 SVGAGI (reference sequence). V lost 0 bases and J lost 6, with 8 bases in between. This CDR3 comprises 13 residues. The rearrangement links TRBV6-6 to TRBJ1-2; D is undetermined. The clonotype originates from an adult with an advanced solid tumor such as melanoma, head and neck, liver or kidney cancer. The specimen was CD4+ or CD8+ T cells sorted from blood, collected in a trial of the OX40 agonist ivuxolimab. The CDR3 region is CASSYSKGNGYTF. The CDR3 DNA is TGTGCCAGCAGTTACTCGAAGGGAAATGGCTACACCTTC.